The next 13 T cell receptor beta chains were all read from a single sample in a study of vaccination and CD4 T cells after COVID-19. Sample time point: late sampling 161 to 241 days after vaccination in a few convalescent patients. TCRdb recomputed calls from the PCR reads with MiXCR, one row per CDR3 protein. The sample shows about 29,000 distinct CDR3 sequences, about 50% of them seen only once. The sequenced sample was CD4+ T cells from blood, obtained about 7 months after SARS-CoV-2 vaccination. The receptors shown here come from a human donor who had recovered from COVID-19.

The sample holds a few counts of this clonotype. CDR3 DNA: TGTGCCAGCAGTCTCTCGGGACAGGGCAACTATGGCTACACCTTC. Translating gives CASSLSGQGNYGYTF. The genes are TRBV27 and TRBJ1-2; 9 bases match TRBD1. The CDR3 has 15 residues. In germline, CDR1 is MNHEY, CDR2 SMNVEV (reference sequence). Losses at the gene ends were 5 bases for V and 2 bases for J; bases not matched to a gene: 6.

J is TRBJ1-1 and V is TRBV6-1; TRBD1 is a possible D gene (6 bases). The CDR3 runs 15 residues. V shed 7 bases and J shed 4 bases, with 19 bases lying between them. Germline V gives CDR1 MNHNS, CDR2 SASEGT. In DNA, the CDR3 is TGTGCCAGCAACATCGGGGGCAGCGATGGCACTGAAGCTTTCTTT. Protein product: CASNIGGSDGTEAFF.

The gene calls are TRBV20-1 and TRBJ1-1; 8 positions agree with TRBD1. The V gene's germline CDR1 is DFQATT and CDR2 SNEGSKA (reference sequence). V lost 3 bases and J lost 1; bases outside the gene matches: 4. The CDR3 loop spans 14 amino acids. The CDR3 spells CSASQGAQNTEAFF. In DNA form, the CDR3 reads TGCAGTGCTAGTCAGGGGGCGCAGAACACTGAAGCTTTCTTT.

The rearrangement joins TRBV7-3 to TRBJ2-4; TRBD2 agrees at 7 bases. The CDR3 consists of 14 residues. CDR1 is SGHTA and CDR2 is FQGTGA in the germline V gene. The ends lost 0 bases at V and 8 bases at J; junction bases unmatched: 4. The chain's CDR3 is CASSLTAGRDIQYF. The CDR3 nucleotides are TGTGCCAGCAGCTTAACTGCAGGGAGGGACATTCAGTACTTC.

This clonotype was seen a handful of times. The chain couples TRBV19 to TRBJ1-1, with unresolved D. Germline-derived CDR1 and CDR2 are LNHDA and SQIVND (reference sequence). The CDR3 spans 12 residues. Deletions cut 9 bases from V and 2 bases from J, with 10 bases between. The chain's CDR3 is CASAKFNTEAFF. The CDR3 DNA is TGTGCCAGCGCCAAATTTAACACTGAAGCTTTCTTT.

The chain uses TRBV19 and TRBJ2-3; perhaps TRBD2 as D (5 bases). Deletions cut 6 bases from V and 2 bases from J, with 18 bases between. Germline V lookup: CDR1 LNHDA, CDR2 SQIVND (reference sequence). The CDR3 runs to 16 residues. The CDR3: CASRTRGAEYTDTQYF. Here the CDR3 DNA reads TGTGCCAGTAGAACCAGAGGAGCGGAATACACAGATACGCAGTATTTT.

In this sample, this clonotype turned up a few times. This chain's CDR3 is CSASGQLAGAVEQFF. DNA of the CDR3: TGCAGTGCTAGTGGTCAGCTAGCGGGAGCGGTTGAGCAGTTCTTC. V is TRBV20-1 and J is TRBJ2-1, with 10 bases lining up with TRBD2. Germline loops: CDR1 DFQATT, CDR2 SNEGSKA (reference sequence). The J segment lost 9 bases and the V segment lost 3 bases, leaving 11 bases of the junction unmatched. CDR3 size: 15 residues.

The chain employs TRBV7-9 and TRBJ2-1, with D possibly TRBD1 on 6 matching bases. The CDR3 runs 12 residues. The V gene's germline CDR1 is SEHNR and CDR2 FQNEAQ (reference sequence). With 5 bases removed from V and 15 bases from J, the gap between germline ends came to 17 bases. CDR3 DNA sequence: TGTGCCAGCAGCGAGGTTGGGGGCCGAACGTTCTTC. It yields the protein CASSEVGGRTFF.

This clonotype was seen just once. The gene calls are TRBV6-5 and TRBJ1-1, with 11 bases matching TRBD1. The CDR3 is made up of 17 amino acids. J gave up 7 bases and V 4 bases, and 14 bases lay outside the gene matches. Looked up from germline, CDR1 is MNHEY and CDR2 is SVGAGI. CDR3 DNA: TGTGCCAGCAGTTCATCACGGACAGGGGGCAGTCATTTTGAAGCTTTCTTT. This codes for CASSSSRTGGSHFEAFF.

This chain connects TRBV24-1 to TRBJ2-3, with 11 bases aligning to TRBD2. The V gene's germline CDR1 is KGHDR and CDR2 SFDVKD. V lost 11 bases to trimming and J lost 2 bases; unmatched junction nucleotides: 8. CDR3 length equals 15 residues. CDR3 region: CASNQLAGVTDTQYF. The DNA of the CDR3 is TGTGCCAGCAACCAACTAGCGGGAGTCACAGATACGCAGTATTTT.

V and J are TRBV27 and TRBJ2-7; unclear D gene. The germline V gene has CDR1 MNHEY and CDR2 SMNVEV (reference sequence). This CDR3 spans 11 amino acids. The ends were cut back, 3 bases at V and 5 bases at J, with 5 bases in the middle. CDR3 DNA: TGTGCCAGCAGTTTCGGCCACGAGCAGTACTTC. This gives the protein CASSFGHEQYF.

This clonotype turned up a few times. This rearrangement joins TRBV10-3 to TRBJ1-5, with D tentatively TRBD1 (5 bases). Germline values: CDR1 ENHRY, CDR2 SYGVKD. This CDR3 has 12 amino acids. Trimming left V 8 bases short and J 1 base short, with 6 bases between. The CDR3 coding sequence is TGTGCCATCGGGGCGAGCAATCAGCCCCAGCATTTT. Protein: CAIGASNQPQHF.

The rearrangement joins TRBV7-3 to TRBJ2-3; the match to TRBD2 covers 11 bases. The CDR3 extends over 15 amino acids. Germline-derived CDR1 and CDR2 are SGHTA and FQGTGA. Unmatched junction bases numbered 6, after V lost 5 bases and J lost 5 bases. CDR3 DNA sequence: TGTGCCAGCAGCCCGGGACTAGCGGCAGGAGATACGCAGTATTTT. Protein: CASSPGLAAGDTQYF.